This record looks at one TCR beta chain sequence and its context. The data derive from a study of blood T cell repertoires in COVID-19. The wider study: From T cells, B-cell-depleted T cells, or PBMCs came the material, which was cDNA or gDNA.

Repertoires were generated with immunoSEQ multiplex PCR, while TCRdb's copy carries only in-frame clones and drops some. The sample carries about 150,000 clones, approximately 90% recorded once. Sequencing was done on a sample of peripheral blood. This TCR derives from a man aged 55 to 70 with active or convalescent COVID-19.

The CDR3 DNA reads TGTGCCAGTAGTACGGCGAGGTACACTGAAGCTTTCTTT. This codes for CASSTARYTEAFF. The J gene is TRBJ1-1, the V gene TRBV19; D gene uncertain. The germline gives CDR1 LNHDA, CDR2 SQIVND (reference sequence). This CDR3 is built from 13 residues. V lost 4 bases, J lost 3 bases, and 9 bases lay in between.